This TCR beta chain was captured by sequencing in a study of T cell responses to AZD1222 COVID-19 vaccine. Study-wide results and limits: It should be noted that donors were predominantly white British and more often female, and clonal diversity was possibly underestimated.

About this clone: Its matching antigen is unknown.

Assay used: immunoSEQ multiplex PCR; TCRdb lists only in-frame clones, some missing. Of around 160,000 clones in the sample, under 95% were seen once. This sequence originates from an adult who received the AZD1222 COVID-19 vaccine. Material: peripheral blood, obtained 28 days after the second AZD1222 dose.

The CDR3 here is CASSIGLAVYNEQFF. DNA for the CDR3: TGTGCCAGCAGTATCGGACTAGCGGTTTACAATGAGCAGTTCTTC. This chain links TRBV7-3 with TRBJ2-1, with 10 bases that match TRBD2. Germline CDR1 is SGHTA and CDR2 is FQGTGA. J was trimmed by 4 bases and V by 6 bases; bases with no gene match: 6. The CDR3 is 15 residues long.